What follows are 14 T cell receptor beta chains derived from one specimen sequenced in a study of CXCR3-negative and CXCR3-positive naive CD8 T cells. The authors prepared UMI-labeled TRB cDNA libraries by 5' RACE. TCRdb re-called the 5' RACE reads; every CDR3 protein appears as one record, without DNA. The sample's table shows 85,000 to 120,000 distinct CDR3 sequences. General observations from the study: CXCR3-positive naive cells carried more hydrophobic TRB CDR3s than CXCR3-negative ones.

These receptors' targets are unknown. The source material was naive CXCR3+ CD8+ T cells from blood. Subset defined: CD45RO-CCR7+CD27+CD95- naive CD8+ T cells expressing CXCR3 (TNR3+). These TCRs come from a human donor in good health. Some clones in this sample may be carry-over from other donors' samples.

The genes are TRBV29-1 and TRBJ2-4; TCRdb gives TRBD1 as the D gene, but with no DNA this cannot be confirmed. The germline gives CDR1 SQVTM, CDR2 ANQGSEA. There are 14 residues in the CDR3. This CDR3 is CSVRTGEGENIQYF. Based on the CDR3 plus reference TRBV29-1 and TRBJ2-4, the full variable domain is SAVISQKPSRDICQRGTSLTIQCQVDSQVTMMFWYRQQPGQSLTLIATANQGSEATYESGFVIDKFPISRPNLTFSTLTVSNMSPEDSSIYLCSVRTGEGENIQYFGAGTRLSVL.

The chain combines TRBV4-3 with TRBJ2-7. The CDR3 extends over 14 amino acids. CDR1 is LGHNA and CDR2 is YSLEER in the germline V gene. CDR3 loop: CASSPIHGDYEQYF.

This rearrangement joins TRBV19 to TRBJ2-1; no DNA is available, so the TRBD2 call from TCRdb remains unchecked. Germline V gene lookup returns CDR1 LNHDA and CDR2 SQIVND (reference sequence). This CDR3 spans 16 amino acids. CDR3 amino acids: CASSITGLAGGNEQFF.

The rearrangement links TRBV5-1 to TRBJ2-7; the TCRdb call, TRBD2, lacks DNA for checking. This CDR3 spans 13 amino acids. CDR1 is SGHRS, CDR2 YFSETQ, per germline. The CDR3 sequence is CASSTEGTYEQYF.

The chain has TRBV7-8 and TRBJ2-7. The CDR3 covers 12 residues. The V gene's germline CDR1 is SGHVS and CDR2 FQNEAQ. This CDR3 reads CASSLGQPSAYF.

The chain links TRBV20-1 to TRBJ1-1; TCRdb outputs TRBD1, but without DNA this stays unchecked. The length of the CDR3 is 11 residues. Germline V CDR1 and CDR2: DFQATT, SNEGSKA (reference sequence). The CDR3 sequence is CSARRDTEAFF.

The rearrangement links TRBV6-5 to TRBJ1-5; no DNA is available, so the TRBD1 call from TCRdb remains unchecked. The CDR3 runs 15 residues. Germline V gene lookup returns CDR1 MNHEY and CDR2 SVGAGI. CDR3: CASSPTASSNQPQHF.

The chain has TRBV5-6 and TRBJ2-1; checking the TCRdb D call of TRBD2 is not possible without DNA. The germline CDR1 and CDR2 sequences are SGHDT and YYEEEE. The CDR3 has 14 residues. Here the CDR3 reads CASSLRTFNNEQFF.

The genes are TRBV7-2 and TRBJ1-1; the TCRdb call, TRBD1, lacks DNA for checking. There are 15 residues in the CDR3. Germline lookup yields CDR1 SGHTA and CDR2 FQGNSA. CDR3 amino acids: CASSFNRGLNTEAFF.

The gene calls are TRBV15 and TRBJ2-1; the D gene TCRdb calls, TRBD2, cannot be checked with no DNA. This CDR3 spans 12 amino acids. Germline CDR1 is LNHNV and CDR2 is YYDKDF (reference sequence). The CDR3 spells CATSGLSAEQFF.

The chain has TRBV13 and TRBJ1-5. Germline lookup yields CDR1 PRHDT and CDR2 FYEKMQ (reference sequence). This CDR3 spans 13 amino acids. The CDR3 region is CASSFGQNQPQHF.

The V and J genes are TRBV10-3 and TRBJ2-1; TCRdb gives TRBD2 as the D gene, but with no DNA this cannot be confirmed. CDR1 and CDR2 (germline): ENHRY, SYGVKD. This CDR3 has 16 residues. The CDR3: CAIRDPTSGGYNEQFF.

The rearrangement joins TRBV6-5 to TRBJ2-1; as DNA is missing, the TRBD2 call by TCRdb cannot be tested. This CDR3 has 16 residues. CDR1 MNHEY and CDR2 SVGAGI come from the germline V gene. The CDR3 reads CASSFSLAEVYNEQFF.

The chain carries TRBV19 and TRBJ2-7. CDR1 is LNHDA and CDR2 is SQIVND in the germline V gene (reference sequence). The CDR3 contains 14 residues. The CDR3 region is CASSIDTEGYEQYF.